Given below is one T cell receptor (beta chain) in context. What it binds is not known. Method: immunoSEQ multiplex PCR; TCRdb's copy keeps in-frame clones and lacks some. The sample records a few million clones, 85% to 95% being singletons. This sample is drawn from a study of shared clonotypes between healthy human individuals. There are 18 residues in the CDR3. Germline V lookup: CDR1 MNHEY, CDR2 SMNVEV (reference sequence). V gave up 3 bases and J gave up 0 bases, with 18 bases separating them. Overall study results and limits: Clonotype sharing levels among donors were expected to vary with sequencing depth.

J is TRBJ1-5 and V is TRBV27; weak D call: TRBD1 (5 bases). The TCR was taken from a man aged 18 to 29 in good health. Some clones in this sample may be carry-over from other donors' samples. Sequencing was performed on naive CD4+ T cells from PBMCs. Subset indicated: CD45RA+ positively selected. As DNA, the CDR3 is TGTGCCAGCAGTTTGTACTCGGGGGAGACCGATAGCAATCAGCCCCAGCATTTT. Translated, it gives CASSLYSGETDSNQPQHF.